This T cell receptor (beta chain) was profiled in a study of cytomegalovirus exposure and HLA in healthy donors (dated by TCRdb to 2015 to 2018). With respect to the entire study: An earlier analysis of about 530 of the donors reported 250 to 350 Gb of sequence data and 117 million unique TCR beta sequences obtained from 150 million to 200 million T cells. An early release covering some 640 HLA-typed donors comprised approximately 300 gigabases of sequencing data and about 90 million unique TCR sequences. Of the roughly 400 genotyped donors, 80% to 90% were placed in the genetic ancestry cluster associated with self-reported Caucasian donors. The study aimed to test whether signatures of past pathogen exposure could be identified by cataloging public T cell receptors. Using immunosequencing, the study profiled T cell repertoires from around 680 subjects and related those repertoires to cytomegalovirus serostatus. In addition to the first cohort of 650 to 750 subjects, a separate validation cohort of 120 different subjects was used. The study combined high-throughput TCR immunosequencing, statistical association of individual TCRs with disease status, and machine learning to predict cytomegalovirus infection status. A later analysis re-analyzed previously published TCR beta repertoires from 550 to 700 donors and added high-resolution HLA genotyping to study TCR occurrence patterns. In the later analysis, no new phenotypic data were used to find candidate immune exposures; instead, reliance was placed on TCR beta sequences and their occurrence across donors. An earlier analysis of several hundred of the donors used high-throughput TCR beta sequencing to judge whether each TCR beta V gene segment behaved as functional or pseudogenic. Donor age, sex, ethnicity and CMV serostatus were compiled alongside the repertoire data. Genome-wide SNP genotypes for about three fifths of the roughly 670 donors were used in a later genetic analysis, which treated that subset as a discovery cohort. All discovery cohort repertoires had been generated using a single sequencing platform. HLA typing included class I and class II loci at four-digit resolution. The number of typed donors differed by locus: about 629-630 for A, B, C, DRB1 and DQB1; approximately 530 for DQA1; 606 for DPA1; and 400 to 480 for DPB1. Several DR-DQ haplotypes were treated as single units for association and clustering because of strong linkage in the cohort. On average, around 200,000 unique TCR beta nucleotide sequences were sequenced per donor among 398 genotyped donors of the cohort, with 15% to 20% of those sequences being non-productive. The paper's findings and limits, for the study overall: A further reported finding was that TCR beta sequences accurately predicted the HLA-A and HLA-B alleles for most subjects in the first cohort. Linkage disequilibrium might explain the correlated functional status among segregating V segments, but an unknown experimental factor could not be ruled out. Roughly uniform sequencing depth across donors was assumed in presence/absence analyses, although this assumption may not hold. Assigning TCR associations to individual alleles was difficult when HLA alleles, especially DR and DQ, strongly co-occurred. In an earlier analysis of around 500 of the donors, most TCR beta V segments appeared in productive rearrangements about 87% or about 30% of the time, broadly matching IMGT annotations. The classifier was reported to diagnose cytomegalovirus status with high specificity and sensitivity in both the original and validation cohorts. In a later analysis, more than 15,000 TCR beta sequences were associated with specific HLA alleles at a false discovery rate of 0.05. In the study, 150 to 200 TCR beta chains were listed as associated with cytomegalovirus. In a later analysis, several top co-occurrence clusters were reported to appear linked to parvovirus B19, influenza, CMV and Epstein-Barr virus. An association between a missense DCLRE1C variant and V-gene and J-gene trimming of TCR beta chains was found in a later genetic analysis and replicated in an independent cohort. Compared with the 666-donor mean, donors in an Asian-associated ancestry cluster had fewer N-insertions in productive TCRs, according to a later genetic analysis. The authors suggested that the approach could potentially be extended to other disease states and immunological phenotypes. Three of the identified cytomegalovirus-associated TCR beta chains were confirmed in vitro to be specific for cytomegalovirus antigens. The cohort was sequenced for TCR beta chains only, and without alpha or paired-chain data the features that could be detected were limited. A cluster of highly shared sequence variants was judged likely to be a technical artifact of the sequencing pipeline. Because counts were too low, seventeen rarely observed V segments, including chromosome 9 orphons, were left out of the earlier analysis of a few hundred of the donors. A later analysis found that TCR association rates varied across HLA loci, with DRB1 alleles showing the most associated TCRs and HLA-C alleles the fewest. In a later analysis, HLA-associated TCR beta chains were found to be more clonally expanded and to have lower generation probabilities than equally common non-associated chains. Because the 87-base-pair reads could not distinguish some IMGT-functional V segments, including TRBV6-2 and TRBV6-3, those segments were excluded. Because some donors lacked HLA typing at each locus, the association tests relied only on the typed subset. According to a later analysis, most CMV-associated TCR beta chains appeared to be HLA-restricted, and the HLA associations seemed to be driven largely by CMV exposure. Most TCR sequences were observed very rarely across donors, whereas some public TCRs were present in many individuals. The only immune exposure information available for the cohort was CMV serostatus.

Libraries were constructed by the immunoSEQ multiplex PCR assay. The multiplex PCR relied on a mix of 60 forward primers for TCR Vbeta segments and 13 reverse primers for TCR Jbeta segments. Amplification of the CDR3 region of rearranged TCR beta genes was performed with a multiplex PCR assay on genomic DNA. The amplified TCR beta libraries were sequenced on the Illumina HiSeq System as 87-base-pair reads. Concerning the study's data processing: A later analysis counted about 76 million unique TCR beta chains across the 640 or so repertoires, and 10 million to 11 million of these chains were shared by at least two donors. Raw reads were error-corrected and collapsed into unique sequences by a nearest-neighbor algorithm in which closely related sequences were merged to remove PCR and sequencing errors. V, D and J gene segments were assigned by aligning CDR3 sequences to IMGT reference sequences. Each retained sequence needed at least a six-nucleotide match to both a V gene segment and a J gene segment. A rearrangement counted as productive if the CDR3 had no stop codons and remained in frame with V and J, and every other rearrangement counted as non-productive. CDR3 was defined by IMGT convention, running from the second conserved V-encoded cysteine to the conserved J-encoded phenylalanine. The earlier analysis of some 580 of the donors excluded any sequence lacking an unambiguous match to a single V gene segment. An earlier analysis of several hundred of the donors called V segments functional above 56.7% productive rearrangements and segregating when the between-donor standard deviation exceeded 5%. A statistical classification framework was developed to diagnose cytomegalovirus status using the catalog of TCR beta chain sequences. A later analysis assigned V and J genes by comparing TCR nucleotide sequences with IMGT/GENE-DB human TR gene sequences. The TCRdist pipeline was used in a later analysis to assign CDR3 sequences and most-parsimonious VDJ recombination scenarios. In a later analysis, each TCR beta chain was defined by its CDR3 amino acid sequence together with its V-gene family, and reads lacking a unique V-gene family were excluded. A later analysis removed several hundred highly shared, low-generation-probability nucleotide sequences to deal with suspected cross-contamination and a sequencing artifact. In a later analysis, a clonal expansion index was calculated for each public chain from normalized within-repertoire ranks of inferred template counts. In a later analysis, generation probabilities were computed with a VDJ recombination model fitted to out-of-frame rearrangements, and the resulting probabilities were checked against IGoR. In a later analysis, hypergeometric tests were used to score TCR-TCR, TCR-HLA and TCR-CMV co-occurrence, with a repertoire-size bias correction applied to TCR pairs. To estimate false discovery rates, a later analysis permuted the HLA or CMV assignments 20 times. In a later analysis, co-occurring TCRs were grouped using DBSCAN, and TCRdist sequence similarity was added for clustering within HLA-allele-positive subsets. For co-occurrence clustering, repertoires with fewer than 30,000 or more than 120,000 public chains were excluded, along with roughly five repertoires with anomalous nucleotide sharing. TCRdb retrieved this table from immuneACCESS and kept in-frame rearrangements only. Not all clones are present; in checked studies, unresolved V genes account for under half, and no reason is known for the remainder. V and J calls and clone size are those listed in that table; D and trimming were worked out from the DNA. This sample holds fewer than 200,000 clones; about 86% were observed only once. The ten largest clones take up roughly 1.7% of the sample.

The cohort was made up of 650 to 700 healthy bone marrow donors. At the time of sampling, all cohort members were nominally healthy, though unrecorded immune exposures were likely present. The donor was CMV seropositive and belonged to the group of 250 to 300 seropositive cohort members. A peripheral blood sample was provided by each donor, and peripheral blood mononuclear cells were used for TCR beta sequencing. The Qiagen DNeasy Blood Extraction Kit was used to extract genomic DNA from the blood cell samples. For this clone: Its specific antigen is unknown. No base quality information exists; no much larger clone differs at one position.

The CDR1 and CDR2 encoded by the germline V gene are SGHAT and FQNNGV. The CDR3 runs 16 amino acids, cysteine and phenylalanine included. CDR3 DNA only is kept here, 48 bases in frame from base 1. Trimming leaves V shorter by 1 base and J shorter by 6 bases, with the junction holding 12 bases beyond the gene matches. Sequencing input: PBMCs. The receptor chain draws on TRBV11-2 and TRBJ2-7; TRBD1 lines up with 7 middle nucleotides. This receptor was identified in a man aged 35 to 55 in good health and CMV-seropositive. The bases read TGTGCCAGCAGCTTAGTCGGGCAGGGGGTTGTCGGCGAGCAGTACTTC. This codes for CASSLVGQGVVGEQYF.